A single sample is the source of the 30 T cell receptor beta chains below, sequenced in a study of T cell clonality in common variable immunodeficiency. Notes on the study in general: Fewer deletions and N-nucleotide insertions were reportedly seen in common variable immunodeficiency TCR beta sequences.

Their target antigens are unknown. Clones were sequenced by immunoSEQ multiplex PCR, and TCRdb holds only the in-frame ones, with some missing. Observed are fewer than 20,000 clones, no singletons, with the top ten taking more than 12%. The sample taken for sequencing was peripheral blood mononuclear cells. The receptors were sampled from a human donor with common variable immunodeficiency.

The covered CDR3 bases are TGTGCCAGCAGCCTAAACAGGGCTATGGAGACC. Its protein is CASSLNRAMET. The entire CDR3 protein is CASSLNRAMETQYF. The chain couples TRBV7-7 to TRBJ2-5, with a tentative D call TRBD1 (6 bases). With the read ending 3 residues before the CDR3 end, the germline J gene is used to fill in that end. V lost 5 bases to trimming and J lost 5 bases, with 15 bases between them. CDR1 SSHAT and CDR2 FNYEAQ come from the germline V gene (reference sequence). This CDR3 is 14 amino acids long.

This clone was recorded a few times. The CDR3 goes on 3 residues after the read ends, and that part is filled in from the germline J gene. V gene TRBV19 combines with J gene TRBJ2-1; 10 nucleotides match TRBD2. Germline assignment: CDR1 LNHDA and CDR2 SQIVND (reference sequence). This CDR3 has 18 amino acids. The V and J ends lost 2 bases and 0 bases, in that order; junction bases with no gene match: 7. Here the CDR3 reads CASSISSGRTDSYNEQFF. The DNA read from the CDR3 is TGTGCCAGTAGTATAAGTAGCGGGAGGACCGACTCCTACAATGAG.

This clone was detected only a few times. Read sequence stops 3 residues before the CDR3 end, and the germline J gene provides the missing end. The rearrangement uses TRBV6-2 or TRBV6-3 and TRBJ1-2; D perhaps matches TRBD1 (6 bases). CDR3 length: 11 amino acids. Per germline, CDR1 MNHEY and CDR2 SVGEGT. V was pared by 6 bases and J by 7 bases, with 9 bases between. The covered CDR3 bases are TGTGCCAGCAGGTCCAGGGGTGGC. The encoded protein is CASRSRGG. The whole CDR3 is CASRSRGGYTF.

As regards this clone: From the germline J gene comes the end of the CDR3, since the read stops 3 residues before it. The rearrangement uses TRBV7-8 and TRBJ2-1; 12 bases map to TRBD1. Germline CDR1 and CDR2: SGHVS and FQNEAQ. After removal of 1 base from V and 2 bases from J, the junction contained 3 bases not matched to a gene. This CDR3 has 17 residues. Incomplete CDR3 DNA: TGTGCCAGCAGCTTAGGGGGACAGGGGGCGACCTACAATGAG. Its protein is CASSLGGQGATYNE. The full CDR3 protein is CASSLGGQGATYNEQFF. The full variable domain, rest sourced from reference TRBV7-8 and TRBJ2-1, is GAGVSQSPRYKVAKRGQDVALRCDPISGHVSLFWYQQALGQGPEFLTYFQNEAQLDKSGLPSDRFFAERPEGSVSTLKIQRTQQEDSAVYLCASSLGGQGATYNEQFFGPGTRLTVL.

Details on this clone: The observed sequence ends 3 residues before the CDR3 terminus, with the missing tail filled in from the germline J gene. This chain joins TRBV19 and TRBJ1-1; D is undetermined. The length of the CDR3 is 14 residues. Trimming removed 5 bases from V and 0 bases from J, with 10 bases in between. Germline V CDR1 and CDR2: LNHDA, SQIVND (reference sequence). This chain's CDR3 is CASSFVSMNTEAFF. The covered CDR3 bases are TGTGCCAGTAGTTTCGTTAGCATGAACACTGAA.

On this clone: Read data end 3 residues before the CDR3 end; the end is taken from the germline J gene. This chain uses TRBV2 with TRBJ2-1, with 10 bases identical to TRBD2. The V gene's germline CDR1 is SNHLY and CDR2 FYNNEI. J gave up 0 bases and V 0 bases, and 8 bases lay outside the gene matches. This CDR3 comprises 19 residues. CDR3 sequence reads: CASSEAPAGGVYSYNEQFF. The part of the CDR3 DNA that was read is TGTGCCAGCAGTGAAGCCCCAGCGGGAGGGGTATACTCCTACAATGAG.

As concerns this clone: The missing CDR3 end, 3 residues past where the read stops, is filled in from the germline J gene. This rearrangement joins TRBV2 to TRBJ1-4, with 8 positions matching TRBD1. V was clipped by 6 bases and J by 8 bases; unmatched bases: 11. The germline gives CDR1 SNHLY, CDR2 FYNNEI. There are 15 residues in the CDR3. Here the CDR3 reads CASRRDQGALEKLFF. CDR3 DNA (partial): TGTGCCAGCAGACGGGACCAGGGGGCATTAGAAAAA.

Note on this clone: The read gets to within 3 residues of the CDR3 end, and the germline J gene fills in the rest. The chain uses TRBV20-1 and TRBJ2-3; D is perhaps TRBD2 (6 bases). Trimming cost V 3 bases and J 8 bases, with 21 bases left between them. CDR3 length: 15 residues. CDR1 is DFQATT, CDR2 SNEGSKA, per germline (reference sequence). CDR3 sequence reads: CSASPGTDLLGTQYF. The CDR3 DNA, read in part, is TGCAGTGCTAGCCCCGGGACTGACCTTTTAGGTACG.

This clone was seen a few times. The junction departs from germline at one end; a sequencing error may be responsible. The sequenced fragment ends 3 residues before the CDR3 boundary, so the rest is inferred from the germline J gene. This chain joins TRBV7-9 and TRBJ1-1; possible D gene TRBD1, 6 bases. The CDR3 length is 13 residues. The germline gives CDR1 SEHNR, CDR2 FQNEAQ (reference sequence). Incomplete CDR3 DNA: TGTTCCAGCAGCTCACAGGGGAACACTGAA. Translating gives CSSSSQGNTE. The complete CDR3 reads CSSSSQGNTEAFF.

About this clone: The read comes to an end 3 residues before the CDR3 does, leaving the germline J gene to fill in the end. The chain recombines TRBV18 with TRBJ2-7, with no clear D. Germline loops: CDR1 KGHSH, CDR2 LQKENI. The germline V and J ends were trimmed by 1 base and 3 bases, with 7 bases remaining between them. The CDR3 is made up of 13 amino acids. CDR3 sequence reads: CASSPQTYYEQYF. Partial CDR3 DNA: TGTGCCAGCTCACCACAAACTTACTACGAG.

In the case of this clone: The read ends 3 residues early relative to the CDR3; the germline J gene fills the gap. The V gene is TRBV7-9, the J gene TRBJ1-2; 7 nucleotides agree with TRBD1. This CDR3 contains 14 residues. Germline V CDR1 and CDR2: SEHNR, FQNEAQ (reference sequence). The CDR3 sequence is CASSLEGTEDRYTF. The covered CDR3 bases are TGTGCCAGCAGCTTAGAAGGGACAGAGGACCGC.

This clone has more than one count but fewer than ten. The read finishes 3 residues shy of the CDR3 end, and the germline J gene is used to complete it. The chain combines TRBV20-1 with TRBJ2-3, with a tentative D call TRBD2 (6 bases). This CDR3 has 16 amino acids. V was trimmed by 6 bases and J by 6 bases, leaving 25 bases between them. Germline CDR1 reads DFQATT; CDR2 reads SNEGSKA (reference sequence). The part of the CDR3 DNA that was read is TGCAGTGCCCTAGCCTCGGCGGGAACTCGGAGGGATACG. Translated, it gives CSALASAGTRRDT. The entire CDR3 protein reads CSALASAGTRRDTQYF.

This clone was seen more than once but under ten times. The read terminates 3 residues ahead of where the CDR3 ends, so the germline J gene completes it. The V call is TRBV18, the J call TRBJ1-1; 9 bases map to TRBD1. Germline CDR1 is KGHSH and CDR2 is LQKENI. CDR3 size: 15 residues. Trimming removed 3 bases from V and 6 bases from J; junction bases left unmatched: 8. The chain's CDR3 is CASSPNRGRISEAFF. The sequenced part of the CDR3 DNA is TGTGCCAGCTCACCGAACAGGGGGCGCATCTCTGAA.

There are a few counts of this clone. Sequencing ends 3 residues short of the CDR3 end; the germline J gene provides the rest. The chain carries TRBV20-1 and TRBJ2-5; 11 positions match TRBD1. From germline, CDR1 is DFQATT and CDR2 SNEGSKA (reference sequence). This CDR3 comprises 14 residues. Germline trimming cut 2 bases from V and 5 bases from J; bases unmatched to any gene: 4. The CDR3: CSARRTGGGETQYF. CDR3 DNA (partial): TGCAGTGCTAGAAGGACAGGGGGCGGGGAGACC.

A few counts support this clone. The read ends 3 residues early relative to the CDR3; the germline J gene fills the gap. This chain uses TRBV7-2 with TRBJ2-7; 11 bases align to TRBD2. Germline V gene lookup returns CDR1 SGHTA and CDR2 FQGNSA. CDR3 size: 15 residues. Germline trimming cut 5 bases from V and 0 bases from J; bases unmatched to any gene: 3. CDR3 in amino acids: CASSPSGRSSYEQYF. CDR3 bases read: TGTGCCAGCAGCCCTAGCGGGAGGAGCTCCTACGAG.

As regards this clone: The read stops 3 residues short of the end of the CDR3; the missing end is completed from the germline J gene. This chain uses TRBV11-1 with TRBJ1-1; D may be TRBD1 (5 bases). The CDR3 totals 14 residues. CDR1 SGHAT and CDR2 FQDESV come from the germline V gene (reference sequence). This chain's CDR3 is CASSSPRGLEEAFF. The covered CDR3 bases are TGTGCCAGCAGCTCCCCGCGGGGCTTGGAGGAG. Drawing the rest from reference TRBV11-1 and TRBJ1-1, the complete variable domain is EAEVAQSPRYKITEKSQAVAFWCDPISGHATLYWYRQILGQGPELLVQFQDESVVDDSQLPKDRFSAERLKGVDSTLKIQPAELGDSAMYLCASSSPRGLEEAFFGQGTRLTVV.

This clone has only a few counts. Partial CDR3 DNA: TGTGCCAGCTCACCTAGCGGGACAGGGATTGGC. Encoded protein: CASSPSGTGIG. The whole CDR3 sequence is CASSPSGTGIGYTF. V and J are TRBV18 and TRBJ1-2; 9 bases match TRBD1. Read coverage stops 3 residues before the CDR3 terminus; the germline J gene supplies the remainder. This CDR3 region has 14 residues. Germline assignment: CDR1 KGHSH and CDR2 LQKENI. With V trimmed by 3 bases and J by 7 bases, 6 bases remained unmatched.

Ten or more counts support this clone. The read falls 3 residues short of the CDR3 end, and the missing part is taken from the germline J gene. The chain couples TRBV29-1 to TRBJ2-3; 12 bases fit TRBD2. The CDR3 is 16 amino acids. Germline V gene sequence: CDR1 SQVTM, CDR2 ANQGSEA. After removal of 1 base from V and 4 bases from J, the junction contained 6 bases not matched to a gene. CDR3 residues: CSVEVRLAGAADTQYF. The covered CDR3 bases are TGCAGCGTTGAAGTACGACTAGCGGGAGCGGCAGATACG.

This clone was picked up a small number of times. The CDR3 is cut off 3 residues early in the read; its end comes from the germline J gene. The chain couples TRBV5-1 to TRBJ2-5; 12 bases are a match to TRBD1. The CDR3 has 15 amino acids. V dropped 4 bases and J dropped 4; count of bases not matched to a gene: 5. CDR1 and CDR2 from the germline V gene are SGHRS and YFSETQ. The sequenced part of the CDR3 DNA is TGCGCCAGCAGCGGGGGGACAGGGGGCGTAGAGACC. It codes for CASSGGTGGVET. The CDR3 reads in full as CASSGGTGGVETQYF.

About this clone: The CDR3 end is not reached by the read, which stops 3 residues before it; the germline J gene fills it in. This chain uses TRBV20-1 with TRBJ2-7; 7 bases are a match to TRBD2. V was pared by 1 base and J by 3 bases, with 15 bases of the junction left unmatched. Germline V gene lookup returns CDR1 DFQATT and CDR2 SNEGSKA (reference sequence). The CDR3 is 17 amino acids. CDR3 DNA (partial): TGCAGTGCTAGAGGTAATCCGGGGAGGGAGCCTATCTACGAG. It encodes CSARGNPGREPIYE. The complete CDR3 protein is CSARGNPGREPIYEQYF.

This clone was seen at least ten times. The missing CDR3 end, 3 residues past where the read stops, is filled in from the germline J gene. V is TRBV2 and J is TRBJ2-3, with D unresolved. V was shortened by 8 bases and J by 0 bases, with 12 bases between the two germline ends. This CDR3 has 14 amino acids. Germline V CDR1 and CDR2: SNHLY, FYNNEI. The sequenced part of the CDR3 DNA is TGTGCCAGCCTATTGCGGCTAAGCACAGATACG. It translates to CASLLRLSTDT. The CDR3 in full is CASLLRLSTDTQYF.

This clone occurred many times. The read terminates 3 residues ahead of where the CDR3 ends, so the germline J gene completes it. The chain links TRBV7-9 to TRBJ2-1; tentatively, D is TRBD2 (6 bases). Trimming removed 7 bases from V and 7 bases from J, with 14 bases in between. The CDR3 totals 13 residues. CDR1 and CDR2 (germline): SEHNR, FQNEAQ (reference sequence). The chain's CDR3 is CASKQTSRNEQFF. The sequenced part of the CDR3 DNA is TGTGCCAGCAAGCAGACTAGTCGGAATGAG. The full variable domain, completed using reference TRBV7-9 and TRBJ2-1, is DTGVSQNPRHKITKRGQNVTFRCDPISEHNRLYWYRQTLGQGPEFLTYFQNEAQLEKSRLLSDRFSAERPKGSFSTLEIQRTEQGDSAMYLCASKQTSRNEQFFGPGTRLTVL.

This clone has ten or more counts. The CDR3 goes on 3 residues after the read ends, and that part is filled in from the germline J gene. This chain links TRBV29-1 with TRBJ2-3, with TRBD2 identical over 10 bases. The ends lost 7 bases at V and 7 bases at J; junction bases unmatched: 5. The CDR3 is 12 residues long. Germline assignment: CDR1 SQVTM and CDR2 ANQGSEA. The sequenced part of the CDR3 DNA is TGCAGCGGAGCGGGAGGGGTCCATACG. Protein product: CSGAGGVHT. The entire CDR3 protein reads CSGAGGVHTQYF.

This clone was counted between two and nine times. The read terminates 3 residues ahead of where the CDR3 ends, so the germline J gene completes it. The rearrangement joins TRBV2 to TRBJ2-7, with TRBD2 identical over 13 bases. Germline assignment: CDR1 SNHLY and CDR2 FYNNEI. This CDR3 has 15 residues. Trimming removed 3 bases from V and 2 bases from J; junction bases left unmatched: 1. Partial CDR3 DNA: TGTGCCAGCAGTGACGGACTAGCGGGGGCCTACGAG. This sequence encodes CASSDGLAGAYE. The entire CDR3 is CASSDGLAGAYEQYF.

This clone occurred many times. The CDR3 is cut off 3 residues early in the read; its end comes from the germline J gene. The genes are TRBV19 and TRBJ1-3; a possible D gene is TRBD1 (5 bases). This CDR3 is 14 amino acids long. Germline V CDR1 and CDR2: LNHDA, SQIVND (reference sequence). The germline V and J ends were trimmed by 6 bases and 2 bases, with 11 bases remaining between them. The CDR3 DNA, read in part, is TGTGCCAGTAGGGACACCGGCGCTGGAAACACC. As protein: CASRDTGAGNT. The entire CDR3 sequence reads CASRDTGAGNTIYF.

With regard to this clone: The CDR3 is cut off 3 residues early in the read; its end comes from the germline J gene. The V call is TRBV19, the J call TRBJ1-2; weak D call: TRBD1 (5 bases). Per the germline V gene, CDR1 is LNHDA and CDR2 is SQIVND (reference sequence). The CDR3 is made up of 14 amino acids. V was cut by 6 bases and J by 0 bases, with 11 bases left in between. The DNA read from the CDR3 is TGTGCCAGTAGCGGGACTGTTACTAACTATGGC. Translated: CASSGTVTNYG. The entire CDR3 sequence reads CASSGTVTNYGYTF.

This clone came up many times. The read terminates 3 residues before the CDR3 end, so the remaining end is supplied by the germline J gene. This chain connects TRBV13 to TRBJ2-1, with 14 bases matching TRBD2. Losses at the gene ends were 0 bases for V and 7 bases for J; bases not matched to a gene: 5. Per the germline V gene, CDR1 is PRHDT and CDR2 is FYEKMQ (reference sequence). This CDR3 is built from 17 residues. The sequenced part of the CDR3 DNA is TGTGCCAGCAGCTTAGGTCGACTAGCGGGGGGGATAAATGAG. This gives the protein CASSLGRLAGGINE. The CDR3 as a whole reads CASSLGRLAGGINEQFF.

This clone was counted ten times or more. The read finishes 3 residues shy of the CDR3 end, and the germline J gene is used to complete it. The rearrangement links TRBV2 to TRBJ1-5; D may be TRBD1 (5 bases). Germline CDR1 reads SNHLY; CDR2 reads FYNNEI. The CDR3 extends over 15 amino acids. Deletions cut 1 base from V and 3 bases from J, with 10 bases between. The CDR3 reads CASSEGGLYNQPQHF. CDR3 DNA, as far as it was read: TGTGCCAGCAGTGAAGGGGGACTTTACAATCAGCCC. Using reference TRBV2 and TRBJ1-5 for the parts outside the CDR3, the full variable domain is EPEVTQTPSHQVTQMGQEVILRCVPISNHLYFYWYRQILGQKVEFLVSFYNNEISEKSEIFDDQFSVERPDGSNFTLKIRSTKLEDSAMYFCASSEGGLYNQPQHFGDGTRLSIL.

Details on this clone: The CDR3 is cut off 3 residues early in the read; its end comes from the germline J gene. The J gene is TRBJ2-3, the V gene TRBV5-1, with 11 bases identical to TRBD2. The length of the CDR3 is 16 residues. Trimming removed 0 bases from V and 6 bases from J; junction bases left unmatched: 6. Germline CDR1 is SGHRS and CDR2 is YFSETQ. The CDR3 sequence: CASSLGLAGGVDTQYF. CDR3 DNA, as far as it was read: TGCGCCAGCAGCTTGGGGCTAGCGGGGGGTGTGGATACG.

This clone was seen at least ten times. The CDR3 loop reads CASSLLGNSDTQYF. The sequenced part of the CDR3 DNA is TGTGCCAGCAGCCTCCTTGGCAATTCAGATACG. V is TRBV7-2 and J is TRBJ2-3; no clear D gene. Coverage ceases 3 residues before the CDR3 finishes, and the germline J gene fills in the end. V shed 5 bases and J shed 4 bases, with 13 bases lying between them. Germline CDR1 reads SGHTA; CDR2 reads FQGNSA. The CDR3 totals 14 residues.